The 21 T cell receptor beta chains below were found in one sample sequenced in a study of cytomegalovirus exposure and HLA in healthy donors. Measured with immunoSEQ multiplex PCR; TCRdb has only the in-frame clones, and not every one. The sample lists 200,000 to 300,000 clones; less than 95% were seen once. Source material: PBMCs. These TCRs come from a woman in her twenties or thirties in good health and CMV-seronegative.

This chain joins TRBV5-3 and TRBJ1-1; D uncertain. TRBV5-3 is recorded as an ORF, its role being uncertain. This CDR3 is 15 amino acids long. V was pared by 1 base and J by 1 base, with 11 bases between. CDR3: CARSLKSQANTEAFF. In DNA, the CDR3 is TGTGCCAGAAGCTTGAAAAGTCAGGCGAACACTGAAGCTTTCTTT.

The chain's CDR3 is CASYRTASNEKLFF. CDR3 DNA: TGTGCCAGCTACAGGACAGCGAGCAATGAAAAACTGTTTTTT. The rearrangement links TRBV4-2 to TRBJ1-4; TRBD1 is a possible D gene (6 bases). Germline V gene data show CDR1 as LGHNA and CDR2 as YNFKEQ. CDR3 length equals 14 residues. Trimming cost V 8 bases and J 5 bases, with 15 bases left between them.

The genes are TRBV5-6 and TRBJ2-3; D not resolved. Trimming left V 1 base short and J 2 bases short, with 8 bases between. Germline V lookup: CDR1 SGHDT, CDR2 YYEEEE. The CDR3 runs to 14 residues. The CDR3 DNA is TGTGCCAGCAGCTTGTTTGGCCACACAGATACGCAGTATTTT. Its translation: CASSLFGHTDTQYF.

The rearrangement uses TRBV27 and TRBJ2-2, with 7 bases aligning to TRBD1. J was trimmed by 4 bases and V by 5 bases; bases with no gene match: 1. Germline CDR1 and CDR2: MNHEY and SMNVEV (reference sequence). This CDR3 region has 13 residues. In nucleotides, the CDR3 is TGTGCCAGCAGTGCAGGGGGCACCGGGGAGCTGTTTTTT. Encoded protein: CASSAGGTGELFF.

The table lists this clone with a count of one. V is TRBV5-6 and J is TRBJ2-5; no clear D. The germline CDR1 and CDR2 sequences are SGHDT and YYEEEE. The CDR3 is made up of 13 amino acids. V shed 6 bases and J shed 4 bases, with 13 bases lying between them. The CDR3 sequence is CASTLSGGETQYF. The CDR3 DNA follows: TGTGCCAGCACCCTTTCAGGTGGAGAGACCCAGTACTTC.

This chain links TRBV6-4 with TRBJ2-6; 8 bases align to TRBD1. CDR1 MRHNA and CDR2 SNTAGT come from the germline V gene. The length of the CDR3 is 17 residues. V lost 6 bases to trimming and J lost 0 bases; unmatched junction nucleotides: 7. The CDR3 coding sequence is TGTGCCAGCAGCCCGGGACAGGTCAGCTCTGGGGCCAACGTCCTGACTTTC. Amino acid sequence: CASSPGQVSSGANVLTF.

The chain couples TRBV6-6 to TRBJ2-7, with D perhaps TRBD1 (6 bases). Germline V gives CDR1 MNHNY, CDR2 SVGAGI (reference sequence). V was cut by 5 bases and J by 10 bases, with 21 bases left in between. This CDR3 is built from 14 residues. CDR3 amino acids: CASSRHRDQGSQYF. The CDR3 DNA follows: TGTGCCAGCAGTCGACACCGGGACCAGGGGAGTCAGTACTTC.

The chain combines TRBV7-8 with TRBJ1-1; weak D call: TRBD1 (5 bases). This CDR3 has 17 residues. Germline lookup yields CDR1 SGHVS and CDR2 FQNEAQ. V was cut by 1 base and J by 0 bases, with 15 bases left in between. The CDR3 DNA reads TGTGCCAGCAGCTTAGTAGTCAGGGTTGACATGAACACTGAAGCTTTCTTT. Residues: CASSLVVRVDMNTEAFF. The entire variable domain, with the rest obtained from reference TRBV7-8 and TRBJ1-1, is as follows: GAGVSQSPRYKVAKRGQDVALRCDPISGHVSLFWYQQALGQGPEFLTYFQNEAQLDKSGLPSDRFFAERPEGSVSTLKIQRTQQEDSAVYLCASSLVVRVDMNTEAFFGQGTRLTVV.

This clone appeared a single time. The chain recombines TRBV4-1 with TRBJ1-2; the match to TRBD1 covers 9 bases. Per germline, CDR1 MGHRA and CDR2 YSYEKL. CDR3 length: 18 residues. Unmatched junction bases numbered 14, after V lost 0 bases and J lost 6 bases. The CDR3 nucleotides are TGCGCCAGCAGCCAAGATCTAGCCCATACAGGGGGCGGGGATGGCTACACCTTC. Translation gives CASSQDLAHTGGGDGYTF.

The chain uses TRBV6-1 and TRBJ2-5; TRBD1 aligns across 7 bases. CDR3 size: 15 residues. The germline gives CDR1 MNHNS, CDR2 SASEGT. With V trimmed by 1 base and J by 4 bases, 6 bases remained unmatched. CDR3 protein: CASSEEDRRIETQYF. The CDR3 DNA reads TGTGCCAGCAGTGAAGAGGACAGGCGGATAGAGACCCAGTACTTC.

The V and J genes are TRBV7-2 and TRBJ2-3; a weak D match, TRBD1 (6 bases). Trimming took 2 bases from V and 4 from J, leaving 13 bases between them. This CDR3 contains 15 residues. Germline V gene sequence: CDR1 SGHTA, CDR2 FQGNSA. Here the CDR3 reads CASSLQGSKADTQYF. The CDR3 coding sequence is TGTGCCAGCAGCTTACAGGGGTCGAAGGCAGATACGCAGTATTTT.

For the CDR3, the DNA is TGTGCCAGCAGCCAAGAACCAGGGTTCAACAGGGGCCCTAGCACAGATACGCAGTATTTT. This sequence encodes CASSQEPGFNRGPSTDTQYF. The chain combines TRBV4-2 with TRBJ2-3; 7 nucleotides match TRBD1. CDR1 is LGHNA, CDR2 YNFKEQ, per germline. This CDR3 comprises 20 residues. The junction had 15 bases not matched to a gene; V was cut back by 0 bases and J by 0 bases.

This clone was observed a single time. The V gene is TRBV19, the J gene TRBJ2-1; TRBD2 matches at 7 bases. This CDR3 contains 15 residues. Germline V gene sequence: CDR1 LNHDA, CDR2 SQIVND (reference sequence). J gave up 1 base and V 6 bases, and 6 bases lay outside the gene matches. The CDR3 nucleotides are TGTGCCAGTAGAGGACTAGGCCTTTCCTACAATGAGCAGTTCTTC. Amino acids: CASRGLGLSYNEQFF. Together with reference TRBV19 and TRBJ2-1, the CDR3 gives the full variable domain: DGGITQSPKYLFRKEGQNVTLSCEQNLNHDAMYWYRQDPGQGLRLIYYSQIVNDFQKGDIAEGYSVSREKKESFPLTVTSAQKNPTAFYLCASRGLGLSYNEQFFGPGTRLTVL.

The CDR3 DNA sequence: TGTGCCAGCCGCTCCGGGAGGCTCACCGGGGAGCTGTTTTTT. It yields the protein CASRSGRLTGELFF. This rearrangement joins TRBV19 to TRBJ2-2; TRBD2 matches 7 bases. Trimming took 9 bases from V and 4 from J; bases not matched to a gene: 8. CDR3 length: 14 amino acids. Germline assignment: CDR1 LNHDA and CDR2 SQIVND (reference sequence). Together with reference TRBV19 and TRBJ2-2, the CDR3 gives the full variable domain: DGGITQSPKYLFRKEGQNVTLSCEQNLNHDAMYWYRQDPGQGLRLIYYSQIVNDFQKGDIAEGYSVSREKKESFPLTVTSAQKNPTAFYLCASRSGRLTGELFFGEGSRLTVL.

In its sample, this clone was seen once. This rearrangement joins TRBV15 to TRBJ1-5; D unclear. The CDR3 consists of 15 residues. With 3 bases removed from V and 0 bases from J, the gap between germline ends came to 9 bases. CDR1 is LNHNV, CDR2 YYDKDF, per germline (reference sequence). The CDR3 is CATSSEVHSNQPQHF. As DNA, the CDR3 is TGTGCCACCAGCAGCGAGGTCCATAGCAATCAGCCCCAGCATTTT. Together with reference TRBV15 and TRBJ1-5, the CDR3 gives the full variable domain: DAMVIQNPRYQVTQFGKPVTLSCSQTLNHNVMYWYQQKSSQAPKLLFHYYDKDFNNEADTPDNFQSRRPNTSFCFLDIRSPGLGDTAMYLCATSSEVHSNQPQHFGDGTRLSIL.

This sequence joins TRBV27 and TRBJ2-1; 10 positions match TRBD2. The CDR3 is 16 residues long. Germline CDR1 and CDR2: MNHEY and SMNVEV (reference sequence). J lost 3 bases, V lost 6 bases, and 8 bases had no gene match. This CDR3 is CASRPSGLAVYNEQFF. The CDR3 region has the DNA TGTGCCAGCAGACCTTCTGGACTAGCGGTCTACAATGAGCAGTTCTTC.

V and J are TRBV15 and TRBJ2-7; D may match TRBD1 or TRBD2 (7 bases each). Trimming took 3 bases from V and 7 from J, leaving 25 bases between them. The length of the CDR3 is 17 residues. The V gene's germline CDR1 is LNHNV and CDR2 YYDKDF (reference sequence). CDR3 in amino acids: CATSSSLAGGTTREQYF. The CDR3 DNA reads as TGTGCCACCAGCAGTTCATTGGCAGGGGGGACTACTAGGGAGCAGTACTTC.

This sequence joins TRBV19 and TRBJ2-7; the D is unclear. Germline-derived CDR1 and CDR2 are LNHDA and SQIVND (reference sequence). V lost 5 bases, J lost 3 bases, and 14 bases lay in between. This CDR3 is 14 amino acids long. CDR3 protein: CASSPVPGYYEQYF. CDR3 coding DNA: TGTGCCAGTAGTCCCGTTCCCGGGTACTACGAGCAGTACTTC.

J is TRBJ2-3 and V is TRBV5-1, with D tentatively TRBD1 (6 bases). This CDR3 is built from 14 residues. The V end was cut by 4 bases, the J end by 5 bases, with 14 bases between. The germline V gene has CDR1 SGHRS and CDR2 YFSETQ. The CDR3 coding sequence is TGCGCCAGCAGCCGACAGGAGATAGTAGATACGCAGTATTTT. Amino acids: CASSRQEIVDTQYF.

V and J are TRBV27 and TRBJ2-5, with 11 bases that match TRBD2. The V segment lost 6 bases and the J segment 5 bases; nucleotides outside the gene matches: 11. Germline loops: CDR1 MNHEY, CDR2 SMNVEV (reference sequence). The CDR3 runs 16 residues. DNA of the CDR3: TGTGCCAGCAGATATTTAGCGGGAGGGGGAAGGGAGACCCAGTACTTC. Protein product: CASRYLAGGGRETQYF.

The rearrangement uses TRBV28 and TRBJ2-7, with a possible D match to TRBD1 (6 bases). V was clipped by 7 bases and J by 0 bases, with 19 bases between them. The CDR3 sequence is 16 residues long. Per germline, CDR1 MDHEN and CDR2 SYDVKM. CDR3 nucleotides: TGTGCCAGCAACCTCCCAACGGAGACAGGCTCCTACGAGCAGTACTTC. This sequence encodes CASNLPTETGSYEQYF.